This is a list of T cell receptor beta chains from one sample in a study of blood T cell repertoires in COVID-19. Here immunoSEQ multiplex PCR was the method, and the copy in TCRdb shows in-frame clones only, minus some. The sample carries over 85,000 clones, under 85% recorded once. The source material was peripheral blood. The receptors come from a man aged 65 to 79 with acute or convalescent COVID-19. Each CDR3 is given with its conserved first and last residue. The D gene is left open where the match is weak. A clone size is listed for some rows: how often the clone was seen (once, few, many), or a class if it is expanded.

v_call: TRBV2
d_call: .
j_call: TRBJ2-7
clone_size: .
cdr3_aa: CASSEATGAAGYEQYF
cdr3_nt: TGTGCCAGCAGTGAAGCGACAGGGGCAGCGGGATACGAGCAGTACTTC

v_call: TRBV10-3
d_call: TRBD1
j_call: TRBJ1-1
clone_size: .
cdr3_aa: CAIKMTGEGTEAFF
cdr3_nt: TGTGCCATCAAAATGACAGGGGAAGGAACTGAAGCTTTCTTT

v_call: TRBV30
d_call: .
j_call: TRBJ1-2
clone_size: .
cdr3_aa: CAWSKGNYGYTF
cdr3_nt: TGTGCCTGGAGTAAGGGGAACTATGGCTACACCTTC

v_call: TRBV9
d_call: TRBD1
j_call: TRBJ1-1
clone_size: .
cdr3_aa: CASSVEGGNTEAFF
cdr3_nt: TGTGCCAGCAGCGTAGAAGGGGGCAACACTGAAGCTTTCTTT

v_call: TRBV5-6
d_call: TRBD2
j_call: TRBJ2-1
clone_size: .
cdr3_aa: CASSFDSSGRYNEQFF
cdr3_nt: TGTGCCAGCAGCTTCGACTCTAGCGGGAGATACAATGAGCAGTTCTTC

v_call: TRBV27
d_call: .
j_call: TRBJ2-7
clone_size: .
cdr3_aa: CASRPRREAYEQYF
cdr3_nt: TGTGCCAGCAGGCCCCGGAGAGAGGCCTACGAGCAGTACTTC

v_call: TRBV6-2/TRBV6-3
d_call: .
j_call: TRBJ2-4
clone_size: few
cdr3_aa: CASSHMTSLAKNIQYF
cdr3_nt: TGTGCCAGCAGCCACATGACTTCTCTAGCCAAAAACATTCAGTACTTC

v_call: TRBV4-2
d_call: .
j_call: TRBJ1-3
clone_size: .
cdr3_aa: CASSQEHSKNTIYF
cdr3_nt: TGTGCCAGCAGCCAAGAGCACAGTAAGAACACCATATATTTT

v_call: TRBV7-2
d_call: TRBD2
j_call: TRBJ2-5
clone_size: .
cdr3_aa: CASDVASGRQAQYF
cdr3_nt: TGTGCCAGCGACGTGGCTAGCGGGAGACAGGCCCAGTACTTC

v_call: TRBV28
d_call: .
j_call: TRBJ2-2
clone_size: few
cdr3_aa: CASSLSNTGELFF
cdr3_nt: TGTGCCAGCAGTTTGAGTAACACCGGGGAGCTGTTTTTT

v_call: TRBV14
d_call: .
j_call: TRBJ2-3
clone_size: .
cdr3_aa: CASSQAGSATDTQYF
cdr3_nt: TGTGCCAGCAGCCAGGCGGGATCCGCCACAGATACGCAGTATTTT

v_call: TRBV11-2
d_call: .
j_call: TRBJ1-1
clone_size: .
cdr3_aa: CVSSLMGGGNTEAFF
cdr3_nt: TGTGTCAGCAGCTTAATGGGAGGAGGGAACACTGAAGCTTTCTTT

v_call: TRBV7-2
d_call: TRBD2
j_call: TRBJ2-1
clone_size: .
cdr3_aa: CASSPWVGLGYNEQFF
cdr3_nt: TGTGCCAGCAGCCCTTGGGTGGGACTAGGGTACAATGAGCAGTTCTTC

v_call: TRBV28
d_call: TRBD2
j_call: TRBJ2-7
clone_size: .
cdr3_aa: CASSSRTSGAHEQYF
cdr3_nt: TGTGCCAGCAGTTCGAGGACTAGCGGAGCGCACGAGCAGTACTTC

v_call: TRBV18
d_call: .
j_call: TRBJ1-5
clone_size: .
cdr3_aa: CASSRSNGLSNQPQHF
cdr3_nt: TGTGCCAGCTCACGGTCGAACGGACTTAGCAATCAGCCCCAGCATTTT

v_call: TRBV5-1
d_call: .
j_call: TRBJ2-3
clone_size: .
cdr3_aa: CASSLAWTASSTDTQYF
cdr3_nt: TGCGCCAGCAGCTTGGCCTGGACAGCCTCGAGCACAGATACGCAGTATTTT

v_call: TRBV5-4
d_call: .
j_call: TRBJ2-1
clone_size: .
cdr3_aa: CASRREAVF
cdr3_nt: TGTGCCAGCAGGCGGGAAGCGGTCTTC

v_call: TRBV10-3
d_call: .
j_call: TRBJ1-5
clone_size: .
cdr3_aa: CAISQGIPGNQPQHF
cdr3_nt: TGTGCCATCAGTCAGGGGATCCCGGGCAATCAGCCCCAGCATTTT

v_call: TRBV28
d_call: .
j_call: TRBJ1-5
clone_size: .
cdr3_aa: CASSSVPLMDQPQHF
cdr3_nt: TGTGCCAGCAGTTCGGTACCGTTAATGGATCAGCCCCAGCATTTT

v_call: TRBV9
d_call: TRBD2
j_call: TRBJ2-3
clone_size: .
cdr3_aa: CASSVVGLVTDTQYF
cdr3_nt: TGTGCCAGCAGCGTAGTGGGACTAGTCACAGATACGCAGTATTTT

v_call: TRBV5-1
d_call: TRBD2
j_call: TRBJ2-1
clone_size: few
cdr3_aa: CASTRSGTDTYNEQFF
cdr3_nt: TGCGCCAGTACCCGAAGCGGGACGGACACCTACAATGAGCAGTTCTTC

v_call: TRBV18
d_call: TRBD2
j_call: TRBJ2-1
clone_size: .
cdr3_aa: CASSPMGLAGTDEQFF
cdr3_nt: TGTGCCAGCTCACCAATGGGACTAGCGGGAACCGATGAGCAGTTCTTC

v_call: TRBV19
d_call: .
j_call: TRBJ2-7
clone_size: .
cdr3_aa: CASSIWGTDEQYF
cdr3_nt: TGTGCCAGTAGTATTTGGGGCACCGACGAGCAGTACTTC

v_call: TRBV3-1/TRBV3-2
d_call: .
j_call: TRBJ2-7
clone_size: .
cdr3_aa: CASSLLAGEGEQYF
cdr3_nt: TGTGCCAGCAGTCTACTGGCAGGGGAAGGCGAGCAGTACTTC

v_call: TRBV7-2
d_call: .
j_call: TRBJ2-3
clone_size: .
cdr3_aa: CASSLGYDTQYF
cdr3_nt: TGTGCCAGCAGCTTAGGTTATGATACGCAGTATTTT

v_call: TRBV2
d_call: .
j_call: TRBJ2-2
clone_size: .
cdr3_aa: CASRGGAQGTGELFF
cdr3_nt: TGTGCCAGCAGGGGAGGGGCGCAGGGGACCGGGGAGCTGTTTTTT

v_call: TRBV2
d_call: TRBD2
j_call: TRBJ2-7
clone_size: .
cdr3_aa: CASSDGAGESYEQYF
cdr3_nt: TGTGCCAGCAGTGATGGGGCGGGAGAGTCCTACGAGCAGTACTTC

v_call: TRBV7-7
d_call: TRBD2
j_call: TRBJ2-6
clone_size: .
cdr3_aa: CASSPLAGNSGANVLTF
cdr3_nt: TGTGCTAGCAGCCCTCTAGCGGGAAACTCTGGGGCCAACGTCCTGACTTTC

v_call: TRBV15
d_call: TRBD2
j_call: TRBJ2-2
clone_size: .
cdr3_aa: CATSPQGLAGPGELFF
cdr3_nt: TGTGCCACCAGCCCCCAGGGACTAGCTGGTCCCGGGGAGCTGTTTTTT

v_call: TRBV19
d_call: .
j_call: TRBJ2-3
clone_size: .
cdr3_aa: CASSIAADTQYF
cdr3_nt: TGTGCCAGTAGTATAGCGGCAGATACGCAGTATTTT

v_call: TRBV6-5
d_call: .
j_call: TRBJ1-4
clone_size: .
cdr3_aa: CASSYLAEANEKLFF
cdr3_nt: TGTGCCAGCAGTTACCTGGCAGAGGCTAATGAAAAACTGTTTTTT

v_call: TRBV27
d_call: .
j_call: TRBJ2-7
clone_size: .
cdr3_aa: CASSSSRDNYEQYF
cdr3_nt: TGTGCCAGCAGTTCGTCCCGGGACAACTACGAGCAGTACTTC

v_call: TRBV7-9
d_call: .
j_call: TRBJ1-4
clone_size: .
cdr3_aa: CASSLGPGRNEKLFF
cdr3_nt: TGTGCCAGCAGCTTGGGTCCAGGGCGGAATGAAAAACTGTTTTTT

v_call: TRBV19
d_call: .
j_call: TRBJ2-7
clone_size: medium-sized
cdr3_aa: CASSILGGLEQYF
cdr3_nt: TGTGCCAGTAGTATATTAGGAGGGCTCGAGCAGTACTTC

v_call: TRBV18
d_call: TRBD1
j_call: TRBJ2-3
clone_size: .
cdr3_aa: CASSPGQAGADTQYF
cdr3_nt: TGTGCCAGCTCACCCGGACAGGCAGGTGCAGATACGCAGTATTTT

v_call: TRBV30
d_call: TRBD1
j_call: TRBJ1-2
clone_size: few
cdr3_aa: CAWSATGDGYTF
cdr3_nt: TGTGCCTGGAGTGCGACAGGGGATGGCTACACCTTC

v_call: TRBV15
d_call: .
j_call: TRBJ1-1
clone_size: .
cdr3_aa: CATSRTVMNTEAFF
cdr3_nt: TGTGCCACCAGCAGGACAGTCATGAACACTGAAGCTTTCTTT

v_call: TRBV19
d_call: .
j_call: TRBJ2-1
clone_size: .
cdr3_aa: CASSIPREGKGEQFF
cdr3_nt: TGTGCCAGTAGTATCCCCCGGGAAGGGAAAGGGGAGCAGTTCTTC

v_call: TRBV5-1
d_call: TRBD1
j_call: TRBJ2-1
clone_size: .
cdr3_aa: CASRSPGQEVNEQFF
cdr3_nt: TGCGCCAGCAGATCGCCGGGACAGGAGGTAAATGAGCAGTTCTTC

v_call: TRBV4-3
d_call: TRBD2
j_call: TRBJ2-2
clone_size: .
cdr3_aa: CASSQTGTSGTSPGELFF
cdr3_nt: TGCGCCAGCAGCCAAACCGGGACTAGCGGGACATCCCCCGGGGAGCTGTTTTTT

v_call: TRBV21-1
d_call: .
j_call: TRBJ2-7
clone_size: .
cdr3_aa: CASILGGRLASSYEQYF
cdr3_nt: TGTGCCAGCATCCTGGGGGGAAGACTAGCCAGCTCCTACGAGCAGTACTTC

v_call: TRBV5-4
d_call: TRBD2
j_call: TRBJ2-5
clone_size: .
cdr3_aa: CASRAGTSGRAEETQYF
cdr3_nt: TGTGCCAGCAGAGCCGGGACTAGCGGGAGGGCGGAGGAGACCCAGTACTTC

v_call: TRBV7-8
d_call: TRBD2
j_call: TRBJ2-1
clone_size: once
cdr3_aa: CASSLPGLAGLGSYNEQFF
cdr3_nt: TGTGCCAGCAGCTTACCGGGACTAGCGGGATTGGGCTCCTACAATGAGCAGTTCTTC